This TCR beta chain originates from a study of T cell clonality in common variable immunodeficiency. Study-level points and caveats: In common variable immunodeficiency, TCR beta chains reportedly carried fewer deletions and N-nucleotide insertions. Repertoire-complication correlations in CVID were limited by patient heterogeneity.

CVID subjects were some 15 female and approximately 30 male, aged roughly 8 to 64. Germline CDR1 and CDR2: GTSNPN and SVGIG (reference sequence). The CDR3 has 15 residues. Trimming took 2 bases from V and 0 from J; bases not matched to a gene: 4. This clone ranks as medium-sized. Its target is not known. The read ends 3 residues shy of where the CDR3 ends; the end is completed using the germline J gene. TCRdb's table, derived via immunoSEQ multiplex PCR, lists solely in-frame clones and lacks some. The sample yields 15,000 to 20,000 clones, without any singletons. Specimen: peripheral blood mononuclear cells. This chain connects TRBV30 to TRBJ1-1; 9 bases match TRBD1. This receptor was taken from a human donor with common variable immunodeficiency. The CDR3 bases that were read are TGTGCCTGGAGTCCGGACAGGGGAATGAACACTGAA. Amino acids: CAWSPDRGMNTE. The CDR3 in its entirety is CAWSPDRGMNTEAFF.